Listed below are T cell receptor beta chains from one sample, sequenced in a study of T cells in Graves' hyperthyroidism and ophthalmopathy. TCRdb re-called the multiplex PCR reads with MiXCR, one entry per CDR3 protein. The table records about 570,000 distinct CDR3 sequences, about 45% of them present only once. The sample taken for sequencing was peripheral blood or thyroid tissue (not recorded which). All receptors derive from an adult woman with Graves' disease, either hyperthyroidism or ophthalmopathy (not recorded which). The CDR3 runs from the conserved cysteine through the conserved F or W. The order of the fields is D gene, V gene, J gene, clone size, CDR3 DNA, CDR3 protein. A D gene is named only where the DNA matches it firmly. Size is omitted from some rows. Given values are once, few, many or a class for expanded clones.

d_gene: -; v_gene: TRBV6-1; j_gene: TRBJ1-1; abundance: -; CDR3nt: TGTGCCAGCAGCCGCACCTCCATGAACACTGAAGCTTTCTTT; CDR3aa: CASSRTSMNTEAFF
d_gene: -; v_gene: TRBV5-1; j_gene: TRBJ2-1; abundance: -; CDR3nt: TGCGCCAGCAGCCTGAGCTCCTACAATGAGCAGTTCTTC; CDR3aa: CASSLSSYNEQFF
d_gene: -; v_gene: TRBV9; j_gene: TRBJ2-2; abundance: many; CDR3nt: TGTGCCAGCAGCGTAGGGGCTCCCAACACCGGGGAGCTGTTTTTT; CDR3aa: CASSVGAPNTGELFF
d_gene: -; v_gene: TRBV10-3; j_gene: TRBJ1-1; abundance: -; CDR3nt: TGTGCCATCAGTGAGTTAGACAAGAACACTGAAGCTTTCTTT; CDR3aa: CAISELDKNTEAFF
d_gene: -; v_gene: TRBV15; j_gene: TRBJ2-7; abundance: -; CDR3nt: TGTGCCACCAGCAGCTTAGGGGGTTTGGGGGAGCCACCCTACGAGCAGTACTTC; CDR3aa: CATSSLGGLGEPPYEQYF
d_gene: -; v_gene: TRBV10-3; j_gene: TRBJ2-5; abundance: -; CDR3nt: TGTGCCGAGTACGCCTCAACGCAAGAGACCCAGTACTTC; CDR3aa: CAEYASTQETQYF
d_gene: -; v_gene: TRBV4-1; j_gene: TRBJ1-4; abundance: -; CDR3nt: TGCGCCAGCAGCCAAGCAGGGATCGGTGAAAAACTGTTTTTT; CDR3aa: CASSQAGIGEKLFF
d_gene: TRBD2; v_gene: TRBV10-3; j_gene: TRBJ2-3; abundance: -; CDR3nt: TGTGCCATCAGTGAGAAACCTAGCGGTGGGAGGACAGATACGCAGTATTTT; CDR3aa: CAISEKPSGGRTDTQYF
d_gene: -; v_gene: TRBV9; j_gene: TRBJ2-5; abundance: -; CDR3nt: TGTGCCAGCAGCCCGGACCCAGCGGGACAGCCCCAGTACTTC; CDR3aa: CASSPDPAGQPQYF
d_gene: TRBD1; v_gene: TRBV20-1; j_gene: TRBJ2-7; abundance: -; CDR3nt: TGCAGTGCACGAAGCATGGACAGGGAAAGGTCCTACGAGCAGTACTTC; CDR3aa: CSARSMDRERSYEQYF
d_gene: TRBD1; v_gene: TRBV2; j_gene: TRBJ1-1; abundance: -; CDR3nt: TGTGCCAGCGACACAGGGGACACTGAAGCTTTCTTT; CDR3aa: CASDTGDTEAFF
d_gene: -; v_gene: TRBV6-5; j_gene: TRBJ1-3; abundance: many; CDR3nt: TGTGCCAGCAGAATAGGCAGGGGCTTCGGGAACACCATATATTTT; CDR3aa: CASRIGRGFGNTIYF
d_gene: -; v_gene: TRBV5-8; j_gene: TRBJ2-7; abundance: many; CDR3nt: TGTGCCAGCAGCCCGAACGGACAGAACTCCTACGAGCAGTACTTC; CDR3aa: CASSPNGQNSYEQYF
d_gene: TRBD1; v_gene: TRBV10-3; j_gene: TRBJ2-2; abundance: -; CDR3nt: TGTGCCATCCTCTTTCAAACAGGGGAAGGCGACACCGGGGAGCTGTTTTTT; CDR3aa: CAILFQTGEGDTGELFF
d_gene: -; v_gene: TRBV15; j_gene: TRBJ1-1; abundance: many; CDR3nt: TGTGCCACCAGCGGCCGCCCGGTGAACACTGAAGCTTTCTTT; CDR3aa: CATSGRPVNTEAFF
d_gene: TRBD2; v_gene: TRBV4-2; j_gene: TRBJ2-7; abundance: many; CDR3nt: TGTGCCAGCAGCCAAGAACTAGCGGGAACCCCCTACGAGCAGTACTTC; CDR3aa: CASSQELAGTPYEQYF
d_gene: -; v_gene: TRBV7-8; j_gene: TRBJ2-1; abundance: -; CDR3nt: TGCGCCAGCAGCCCCACCCGCGACCTACAGACGTTCTTC; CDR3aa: CASSPTRDLQTFF
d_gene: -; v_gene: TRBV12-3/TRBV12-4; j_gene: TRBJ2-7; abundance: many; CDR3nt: TGTGCCAGCAGTTTGCAGGGTTTCCCCTACGAGCAGTACTTC; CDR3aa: CASSLQGFPYEQYF
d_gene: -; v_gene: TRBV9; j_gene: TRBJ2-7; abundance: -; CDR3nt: TGTGCCAGCAGCGTAGGATCCCGGGACGGGTCCTACGAGCAGTACTTC; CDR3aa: CASSVGSRDGSYEQYF
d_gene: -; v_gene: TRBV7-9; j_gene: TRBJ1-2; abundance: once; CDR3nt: -; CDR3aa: CASSFYICSARDGADYGYTF
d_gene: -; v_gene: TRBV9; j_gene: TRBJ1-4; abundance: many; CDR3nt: TGTGCCAGCAGGCTTAAATGGGGGCAGGGTATCTCCCGTCCAAAACTGTTTTTT; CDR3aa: CASRLKWGQGISRPKLFF
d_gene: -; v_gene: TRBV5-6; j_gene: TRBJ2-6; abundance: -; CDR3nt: TGTGCCAGCAGGGGTAGGGCTGACGTCCTGACTTTC; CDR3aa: CASRGRADVLTF
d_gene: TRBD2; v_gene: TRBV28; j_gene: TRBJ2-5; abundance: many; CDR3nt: TGTGCCAGCAGCGAAAGCGGGAAGGTCTACTTC; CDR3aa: CASSESGKVYF
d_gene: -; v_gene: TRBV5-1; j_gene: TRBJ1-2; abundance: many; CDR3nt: TGCGCCAGCAGCAACCCACAGGACCAGTATGGCTACACCTTC; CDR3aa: CASSNPQDQYGYTF